Below, 29 T cell receptor beta chains from the same sample are listed, as sequenced in a study of blood T cell repertoires in COVID-19. Here immunoSEQ multiplex PCR was the method, and the copy in TCRdb shows in-frame clones only, minus some. The sample has roughly 380,000 clones, 70% to 85% seen once. Sequencing was done on a sample of peripheral blood. Source of these receptors: a human donor with acute or convalescent COVID-19. The donor label of this sample is uncertain.

The chain is built from TRBV2 and TRBJ1-1; TRBD1 aligns across 7 bases. Unmatched junction bases numbered 9, after V lost 5 bases and J lost 0 bases. The CDR3 totals 16 residues. CDR1 SNHLY and CDR2 FYNNEI come from the germline V gene. DNA for the CDR3: TGTGCCAGCAGTCGGGGACAGAAAACGATGAACACTGAAGCTTTCTTT. It yields the protein CASSRGQKTMNTEAFF.

The chain joins TRBV5-4 to TRBJ2-6; possibly TRBD1 for D (6 bases). Trimming took 4 bases from V and 0 from J, leaving 14 bases between them. CDR1 is SGHNT and CDR2 is YYREEE in the germline V gene (reference sequence). CDR3 length: 17 amino acids. The CDR3 DNA follows: TGTGCCAGCAGCCGAGGACAGTTTAGCTCTGGGGCCAACGTCCTGACTTTC. Its translation is CASSRGQFSSGANVLTF.

The chain recombines TRBV28 with TRBJ1-2, with D perhaps matching TRBD1 (5 bases). V was cut by 7 bases and J by 3 bases, with 18 bases left in between. The CDR3 totals 15 residues. CDR1 MDHEN and CDR2 SYDVKM come from the germline V gene. The CDR3 region is CASMGWGRMDYGYTF. As DNA, the CDR3 is TGTGCCAGCATGGGGTGGGGGAGGATGGACTATGGCTACACCTTC.

The chain combines TRBV2 with TRBJ2-7, with no clear D. Trimming stripped 1 base from V and 2 bases from J, with 6 bases between. The CDR3 contains 13 residues. CDR1 and CDR2 (germline): SNHLY, FYNNEI. This chain's CDR3 is CASSEDITYEQYF. CDR3 sequence (DNA): TGTGCCAGCAGTGAAGACATTACCTACGAGCAGTACTTC. The full variable domain, rest sourced from reference TRBV2 and TRBJ2-7, is EPEVTQTPSHQVTQMGQEVILRCVPISNHLYFYWYRQILGQKVEFLVSFYNNEISEKSEIFDDQFSVERPDGSNFTLKIRSTKLEDSAMYFCASSEDITYEQYFGPGTRLTVT.

The chain joins TRBV6-5 to TRBJ1-1; D might be TRBD1 (5 bases). The CDR3 extends over 14 amino acids. Germline CDR1 MNHEY, CDR2 SVGAGI. With 6 bases removed from V and 2 bases from J, the gap between germline ends came to 13 bases. The CDR3 protein is CASRRDGANTEAFF. CDR3 in DNA: TGTGCCAGCAGGCGGGACGGAGCTAACACTGAAGCTTTCTTT.

The chain joins TRBV3-1 (or the pseudogene TRBV3-2) to TRBJ2-1, with D possibly matching TRBD2 (6 bases). The germline V gene has CDR1 LGHDT and CDR2 YNNKEL (reference sequence). Trimming stripped 5 bases from V and 7 bases from J, with 15 bases between. The length of the CDR3 is 14 residues. CDR3 nucleotide sequence: TGTGCCAGCAGCTTGCGCGGGGCCGGGAATGAGCAGTTCTTC. The encoded protein is CASSLRGAGNEQFF.

This chain connects TRBV20-1 to TRBJ2-3; no reliable D call. The CDR3 loop spans 11 amino acids. V lost 6 bases and J lost 15, with 19 bases in between. Looked up from germline, CDR1 is DFQATT and CDR2 is SNEGSKA (reference sequence). In nucleotides, the CDR3 is TGCAGTGCCACCCCTCTAGAGAAACTTTATTTT. This codes for CSATPLEKLYF.

The J gene is TRBJ2-3, the V gene TRBV3-1 (or the pseudogene TRBV3-2), with unresolved D. The CDR3 extends over 16 amino acids. V lost 1 base to trimming and J lost 4 bases, with 15 bases between them. Germline lookup yields CDR1 LGHDT and CDR2 YNNKEL (reference sequence). The chain's CDR3 is CASSQVRLPGADTQYF. The CDR3, as DNA: TGTGCCAGCAGCCAAGTTAGGCTCCCGGGTGCAGATACGCAGTATTTT.

The chain links TRBV10-3 to TRBJ2-5, with 8 bases matching TRBD2. The V segment lost 0 bases and the J segment 5 bases; nucleotides outside the gene matches: 11. The CDR3 length is 17 residues. Germline-derived CDR1 and CDR2 are ENHRY and SYGVKD. DNA of the CDR3: TGTGCCATCAGTGAGTCGGCACCGGGGGGGCACCCGGAGACCCAGTACTTC. It yields the protein CAISESAPGGHPETQYF.

The chain combines TRBV16 with TRBJ1-1; no reliable D call. V was shortened by 4 bases and J by 0 bases, with 9 bases between the two germline ends. There are 14 residues in the CDR3. Per germline, CDR1 KGHSY and CDR2 FQNENV. The DNA of the CDR3 is TGTGCCAGCAGCCCATGGCGGATGAACACTGAAGCTTTCTTT. Residues: CASSPWRMNTEAFF.

This clone was detected only once. This sequence joins TRBV7-9 and TRBJ2-2; D may be TRBD2 (5 bases). The ends were cut back, 5 bases at V and 8 bases at J, with 15 bases in the middle. Germline lookup yields CDR1 SEHNR and CDR2 FQNEAQ (reference sequence). This CDR3 region has 14 residues. The CDR3 sequence is CASSRERAAGELFF. As DNA, the CDR3 is TGTGCCAGCAGCCGGGAAAGGGCAGCTGGGGAGCTGTTTTTT. The entire variable domain, with the rest obtained from reference TRBV7-9 and TRBJ2-2, is as follows: DTGVSQNPRHKITKRGQNVTFRCDPISEHNRLYWYRQTLGQGPEFLTYFQNEAQLEKSRLLSDRFSAERPKGSFSTLEIQRTEQGDSAMYLCASSRERAAGELFFGEGSRLTVL.

V usage is TRBV30 and J usage is TRBJ2-7, with a tentative D call TRBD1 (6 bases). V lost 3 bases and J 0 bases, leaving 27 bases between the germline ends. The CDR3 is made up of 19 amino acids. The germline CDR1 and CDR2 sequences are GTSNPN and SVGIG (reference sequence). The CDR3 nucleotides are TGTGCCTGGAGCGAGTGGCCGGGACACCCCGCAATCAACTCCTACGAGCAGTACTTC. The encoded protein is CAWSEWPGHPAINSYEQYF.

Of note for this clone: The junction shows a germline mismatch at one end, possibly a read error. This sequence joins TRBV2 and TRBJ1-5; D is perhaps TRBD1 (5 bases). CDR3 length: 14 amino acids. The germline CDR1 and CDR2 sequences are SNHLY and FYNNEI. The CDR3 reads CASREGTINQPQHF. CDR3 nucleotides: TGTGCCAGCAGGGAAGGGACTATAAATCAGCCCCAGCATTTT.

The chain employs TRBV2 and TRBJ1-1; 8 nucleotides match TRBD1. Per germline, CDR1 SNHLY and CDR2 FYNNEI. The CDR3 runs to 14 residues. V was pared by 9 bases and J by 2 bases, with 8 bases of the junction left unmatched. The CDR3 DNA follows: TGTGCCAGTAATGCACAGGGGGTAAACACTGAAGCTTTCTTT. Its translation is CASNAQGVNTEAFF.

The chain links TRBV14 to TRBJ2-5, with TRBD2 matching 7 bases. The V gene's germline CDR1 is SGHDN and CDR2 FVKESK. Trimming took 0 bases from V and 2 from J; bases not matched to a gene: 6. CDR3 length equals 16 residues. The CDR3 region is CASSQDFRGVQETQYF. CDR3 DNA: TGTGCCAGCAGCCAAGATTTTCGGGGGGTACAAGAGACCCAGTACTTC. The whole variable domain, remainder taken from reference TRBV14 and TRBJ2-5, is EAGVTQFPSHSVIEKGQTVTLRCDPISGHDNLYWYRRVMGKEIKFLLHFVKESKQDESGMPNNRFLAERTGGTYSTLKVQPAELEDSGVYFCASSQDFRGVQETQYFGPGTRLLVL.

The V gene is TRBV2, the J gene TRBJ2-3, with 7 nucleotides matching TRBD2. V shed 9 bases, J shed 0 bases, and the junction held 6 bases outside the gene matches. The CDR3 totals 14 residues. Germline V gene data show CDR1 as SNHLY and CDR2 as FYNNEI. In DNA form, the CDR3 reads TGTGCCAGAGGGAGGGGCTCTAGCACAGATACGCAGTATTTT. Translation gives CARGRGSSTDTQYF.

This chain uses TRBV27 with TRBJ2-7, with D perhaps matching TRBD2 (6 bases). V dropped 3 bases and J dropped 3 bases, with 9 bases sitting between them. Germline V gene sequence: CDR1 MNHEY, CDR2 SMNVEV (reference sequence). The CDR3 has 13 residues. CDR3 protein: CASSFGGLYEQYF. In DNA form, the CDR3 reads TGTGCCAGCAGTTTCGGGGGTCTCTACGAGCAGTACTTC.

The J gene is TRBJ1-1, the V gene TRBV19, with D possibly being TRBD1 (6 bases). V lost 5 bases to trimming and J lost 7 bases, with 20 bases between them. CDR1 and CDR2 (germline): LNHDA, SQIVND (reference sequence). There are 15 residues in the CDR3. The DNA of the CDR3 is TGTGCCAGTAGTGCGAGACAGGTGGCGTCGGATGAAGCTTTCTTT. This codes for CASSARQVASDEAFF.

The chain carries TRBV6-5 and TRBJ2-1; tentatively, D is TRBD2 (7 bases). The germline V gene encodes CDR1 MNHEY and CDR2 SVGAGI. This CDR3 is built from 13 residues. V gave up 10 bases and J gave up 8 bases, with 18 bases separating them. The CDR3 reads CATRGGGNDEQFF. For the CDR3, the DNA is TGTGCCACCCGAGGGGGGGGCAACGATGAGCAGTTCTTC.

This sequence joins TRBV7-6 and TRBJ1-4; 7 bases align to TRBD1. The V segment lost 2 bases and the J segment 5 bases; nucleotides outside the gene matches: 5. Per the germline V gene, CDR1 is SGHVS and CDR2 is FNYEAQ. The CDR3 is made up of 15 amino acids. CDR3 in DNA: TGTGCCAGCAGCTTATTGACAGGGCTAAATGAAAAACTGTTTTTT. The encoded protein is CASSLLTGLNEKLFF.

The rearrangement joins TRBV27 to TRBJ2-7, with 8 bases matching TRBD1. Germline CDR1 reads MNHEY; CDR2 reads SMNVEV (reference sequence). This CDR3 spans 15 amino acids. Trimming removed 2 bases from V and 3 bases from J; junction bases left unmatched: 6. CDR3: CASSLRGQGLYEQYF. The CDR3 region has the DNA TGTGCCAGCAGTTTACGCGGACAGGGTCTCTACGAGCAGTACTTC.

The CDR3 protein is CASSPALNEKLFF. For the CDR3, the DNA is TGTGCCAGCTCACCCGCGTTGAATGAAAAACTGTTTTTT. The chain carries TRBV18 and TRBJ1-4; unclear D gene. Trimming stripped 3 bases from V and 5 bases from J, with 7 bases between. The CDR3 loop spans 13 amino acids. Germline loops: CDR1 KGHSH, CDR2 LQKENI.

Only a few counts were recorded for this clone. This chain's CDR3 is CSVLPTFGIGTEAFF. CDR3 in DNA: TGCAGCGTTCTTCCCACATTCGGGATTGGGACTGAAGCTTTCTTT. The chain has TRBV29-1 and TRBJ1-1, with D unresolved. The ends were cut back, 5 bases at V and 5 bases at J, with 21 bases in the middle. This CDR3 is 15 amino acids long. Germline V gives CDR1 SQVTM, CDR2 ANQGSEA.

V is TRBV5-1 and J is TRBJ1-2; D is unclear. Germline loops: CDR1 SGHRS, CDR2 YFSETQ. This CDR3 spans 14 amino acids. Trimming cost V 0 bases and J 6 bases, with 12 bases left between them. CDR3 amino acids: CASSLEGGLDGYTF. Here the CDR3 DNA reads TGCGCCAGCAGCTTGGAAGGAGGATTGGATGGCTACACCTTC.

The V gene is TRBV6-1, the J gene TRBJ2-5; maybe TRBD2 (5 bases). Germline lookup yields CDR1 MNHNS and CDR2 SASEGT. Deletions cut 2 bases from V and 7 bases from J, with 11 bases between. This CDR3 region has 13 residues. In DNA form, the CDR3 reads TGTGCCAGCAGTGAACTAACCGGGGTGACCCAGTACTTC. Protein product: CASSELTGVTQYF.

In its sample, this clone was seen a few times. The chain carries TRBV7-7 and TRBJ2-5, with D maybe TRBD1 (5 bases). Germline V gene data show CDR1 as SSHAT and CDR2 as FNYEAQ (reference sequence). V lost 1 base to trimming and J lost 3 bases, with 9 bases between them. This CDR3 contains 14 residues. The chain's CDR3 is CASSLVAGKETQYF. The DNA of the CDR3 is TGTGCCAGCAGCTTAGTGGCAGGGAAAGAGACCCAGTACTTC. Drawing the rest from reference TRBV7-7 and TRBJ2-5, the complete variable domain is GAGVSQSPRYKVTKRGQDVTLRCDPISSHATLYWYQQALGQGPEFLTYFNYEAQPDKSGLPSDRFSAERPEGSISTLTIQRTEQRDSAMYRCASSLVAGKETQYFGPGTRLLVL.

This clone has a handful of counts. The chain combines TRBV19 with TRBJ2-2, with 7 bases that match TRBD2. J was trimmed by 1 base and V by 3 bases; bases with no gene match: 11. Germline V CDR1 and CDR2: LNHDA, SQIVND (reference sequence). CDR3 size: 18 residues. Written as DNA, the CDR3 is TGTGCCAGTAGTATTGGATTCGGGACTACTATGAACACCGGGGAGCTGTTTTTT. It codes for CASSIGFGTTMNTGELFF.

V is TRBV27 and J is TRBJ2-1, with 10 bases matching TRBD2. The CDR3 is 17 residues long. V lost 5 bases and J lost 10; bases outside the gene matches: 17. Germline V gene data show CDR1 as MNHEY and CDR2 as SMNVEV (reference sequence). CDR3 DNA: TGTGCCAGCAGTCCTCGGAGCGACCCACTAGCGGGATTAGAGCAGTTCTTC. It is translated as CASSPRSDPLAGLEQFF.

V gene TRBV18 combines with J gene TRBJ2-3; 9 nucleotides align to TRBD2. This CDR3 spans 16 amino acids. The germline CDR1 and CDR2 sequences are KGHSH and LQKENI. V dropped 2 bases and J dropped 1; count of bases not matched to a gene: 4. DNA for the CDR3: TGTGCCAGCTCACCAATCTCTAGCGGGGGCACAGATACGCAGTATTTT. The encoded protein is CASSPISSGGTDTQYF.